The clone carrying this TCR beta chain came up a few times. V lost 8 bases, J lost 0 bases, and 6 bases stayed unmatched. CDR3 length equals 14 residues. Germline CDR1 reads MDHEN; CDR2 reads SYDVKM. The data were taken from a study of T-cell reconstitution after alpha-beta-depleted transplantation in children. The authors prepared the TCRbeta library with unique molecular identifiers. One entry per CDR3 protein results from TCRdb running MiXCR on the PCR reads. The sample has 350,000 to 500,000 distinct CDR3 sequences, 43% seen once. The chain combines TRBV28 with TRBJ2-7; 8 positions agree with TRBD1. The input for sequencing was PBMCs, taken before TCRalphabeta/CD19-depleted stem cell transplant. The origin of this receptor is a girl aged 2 to 9 with aplastic anemia, due to receive a stem cell transplant. The CDR3 DNA reads as TGTGCCAGCGGCAAGACAGGGGACTCCTACGAGCAGTACTTC. Translated: CASGKTGDSYEQYF.